A single sample gave rise to the 3 T cell receptor beta chains below, sequenced in a study of molecular identifiers for immune sequencing clone quantification. TCRdb independently ran MiXCR on the PCR reads; one entry per CDR3 protein. The table includes about 640,000 distinct CDR3 sequences, just under 20% detected once. The source material was naive CD8+ T cells from blood, with Jurkat cell RNA spiked in. The subset was: FACS-sorted CD8+CD4-CCR7+CD45RA+ naive T cells. Every receptor here comes from a human donor in good health. Some libraries in this study had Jurkat cell RNA spiked in.

This clonotype appeared many times. The CDR3 nucleotides read TGTGCCAGCAGTTACTCGGATCTACTACCCAATCAGCCCCAGCATTTT. The encoded protein is CASSYSDLLPNQPQHF. The rearrangement links TRBV6-2 or TRBV6-3 to TRBJ1-5, with D hard to call. The CDR3 sequence is 16 residues long. V lost 0 bases and J lost 3, with 12 bases in between. Germline CDR1 MNHEY, CDR2 SVGEGT.

This clonotype was recorded many times. The chain's CDR3 is CASSPSQESNTEAFF. The CDR3 DNA is TGTGCCAGCAGCCCTTCACAGGAGTCGAACACTGAAGCTTTCTTT. The chain carries TRBV14 and TRBJ1-1, with D perhaps matching TRBD1 (5 bases). V lost 4 bases, J lost 1 base, and 13 bases lay in between. CDR3 size: 15 residues. CDR1 and CDR2 from the germline V gene are SGHDN and FVKESK.

The table lists this clonotype with many counts. The V gene is TRBV7-2, the J gene TRBJ2-7; TRBD1 agrees at 9 bases. Trimming cost V 5 bases and J 5 bases; bases outside gene matches: 10. The CDR3 is made up of 15 amino acids. Germline CDR1 SGHTA, CDR2 FQGNSA. The CDR3: CASSPRQGVTHEQYF. The CDR3 DNA is TGTGCCAGCAGCCCACGACAGGGGGTGACTCACGAGCAGTACTTC.